This TCR beta chain was documented in a study of HIV-infected patients and healthy controls. This CDR3 spans 15 amino acids. The V gene's germline CDR1 is MGHRA and CDR2 YSYEKL. V was cut by 2 bases and J by 1 base, with 11 bases left in between. TCRdb analysed the 5' RACE reads with MiXCR anew, one entry per CDR3 protein. Among 60,000 to 70,000 distinct CDR3 sequences listed, over 15% were seen once. The TCR was taken from a human donor in good health. What was sequenced was CD4+ T cells from blood. This chain connects TRBV4-1 to TRBJ1-1; possibly TRBD1 for D (6 bases). This CDR3 is CASSQTGQENTEAFF. Written as DNA, the CDR3 is TGCGCCAGCAGCCAAACAGGGCAAGAGAACACTGAAGCTTTCTTT.